This T cell receptor (beta chain) was identified in a study of T cell changes during pregnancy in multiple sclerosis. The table came from immunoSEQ multiplex PCR; TCRdb's copy has only in-frame clones and leaves some out. The sample lists 70,000 to 95,000 clones, about 94% occurring once. Germline-derived CDR1 and CDR2 are SEHNR and FQNEAQ (reference sequence). The CDR3 totals 15 residues. V lost 6 bases and J 0 bases, leaving 13 bases between the germline ends. The chain employs TRBV7-9 and TRBJ2-3; D gene uncertain. The sample consisted of peripheral blood, taken in the third trimester of pregnancy. The receptor's source is a female donor with multiple sclerosis, enrolled in a pregnancy study. The CDR3 protein is CASSPPGSSTDTQYF. CDR3 DNA sequence: TGTGCCAGCAGTCCTCCCGGGTCGAGCACAGATACGCAGTATTTT.